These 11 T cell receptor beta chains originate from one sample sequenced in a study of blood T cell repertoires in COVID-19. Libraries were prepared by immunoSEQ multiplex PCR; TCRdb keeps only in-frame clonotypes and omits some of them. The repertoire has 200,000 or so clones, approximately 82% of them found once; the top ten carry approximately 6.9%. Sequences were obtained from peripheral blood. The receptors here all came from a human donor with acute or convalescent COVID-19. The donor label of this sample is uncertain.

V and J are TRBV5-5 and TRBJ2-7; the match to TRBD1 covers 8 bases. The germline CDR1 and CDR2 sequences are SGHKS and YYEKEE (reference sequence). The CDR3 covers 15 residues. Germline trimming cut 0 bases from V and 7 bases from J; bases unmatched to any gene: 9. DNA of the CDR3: TGTGCCAGCAGCTTGGTAGGTCAGGGGGCGGGAGAGCAGTACTTC. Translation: CASSLVGQGAGEQYF.

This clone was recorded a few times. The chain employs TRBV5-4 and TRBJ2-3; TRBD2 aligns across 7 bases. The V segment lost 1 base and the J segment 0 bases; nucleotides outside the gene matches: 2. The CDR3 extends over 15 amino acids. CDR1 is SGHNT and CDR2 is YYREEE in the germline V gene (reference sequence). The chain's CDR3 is CASSLPSGSTDTQYF. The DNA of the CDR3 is TGTGCCAGCAGCTTGCCTAGCGGAAGCACAGATACGCAGTATTTT.

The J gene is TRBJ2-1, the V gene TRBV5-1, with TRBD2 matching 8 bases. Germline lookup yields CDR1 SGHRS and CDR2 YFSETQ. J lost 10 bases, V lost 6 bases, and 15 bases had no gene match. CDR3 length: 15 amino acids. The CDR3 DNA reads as TGCGCCAGCACCAGCTGGAGCGGGGGAGTAAAAGAGCAGTTCTTC. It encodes CASTSWSGGVKEQFF.

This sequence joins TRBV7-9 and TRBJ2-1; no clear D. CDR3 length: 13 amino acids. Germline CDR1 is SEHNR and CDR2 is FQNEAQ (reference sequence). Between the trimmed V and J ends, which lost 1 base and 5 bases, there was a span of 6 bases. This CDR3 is CASSLGQDNEQFF. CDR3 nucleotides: TGTGCCAGCAGCTTAGGCCAGGACAATGAGCAGTTCTTC.

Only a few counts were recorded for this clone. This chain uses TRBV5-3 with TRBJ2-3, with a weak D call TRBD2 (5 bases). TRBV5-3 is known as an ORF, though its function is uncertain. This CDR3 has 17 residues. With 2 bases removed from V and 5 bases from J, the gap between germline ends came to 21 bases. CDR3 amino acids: CARSFADLCTAGDTQYF. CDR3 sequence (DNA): TGTGCCAGAAGCTTCGCTGATCTTTGTACGGCGGGAGATACGCAGTATTTT.

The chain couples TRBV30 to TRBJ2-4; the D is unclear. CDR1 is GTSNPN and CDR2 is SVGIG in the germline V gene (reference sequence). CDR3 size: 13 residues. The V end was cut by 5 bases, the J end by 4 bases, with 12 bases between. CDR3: CAWSGGAKNIQYF. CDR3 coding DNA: TGTGCCTGGTCTGGCGGTGCTAAAAACATTCAGTACTTC.

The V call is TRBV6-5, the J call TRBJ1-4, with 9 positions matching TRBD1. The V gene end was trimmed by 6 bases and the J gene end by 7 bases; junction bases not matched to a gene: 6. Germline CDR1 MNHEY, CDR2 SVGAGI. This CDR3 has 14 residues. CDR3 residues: CASRTGGRGEKLFF. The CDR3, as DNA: TGTGCCAGCAGGACAGGGGGAAGGGGTGAAAAACTGTTTTTT.

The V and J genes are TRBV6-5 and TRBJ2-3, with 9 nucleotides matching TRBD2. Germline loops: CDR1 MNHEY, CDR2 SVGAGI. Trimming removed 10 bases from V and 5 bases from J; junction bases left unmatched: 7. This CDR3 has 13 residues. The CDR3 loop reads CATLAGVGDTQYF. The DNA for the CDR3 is TGTGCCACCTTAGCGGGAGTGGGAGATACGCAGTATTTT.

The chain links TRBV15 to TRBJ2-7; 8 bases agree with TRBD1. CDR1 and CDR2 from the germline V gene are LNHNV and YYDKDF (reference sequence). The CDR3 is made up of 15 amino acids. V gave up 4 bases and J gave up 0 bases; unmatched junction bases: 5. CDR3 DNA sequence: TGTGCCACCAGCATGGGGGACAGGAGCTCCTACGAGCAGTACTTC. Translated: CATSMGDRSSYEQYF.

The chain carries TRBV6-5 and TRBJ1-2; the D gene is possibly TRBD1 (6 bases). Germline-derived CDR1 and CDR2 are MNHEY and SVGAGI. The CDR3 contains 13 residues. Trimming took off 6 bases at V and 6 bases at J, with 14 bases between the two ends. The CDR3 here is CASRIRDTDGYTF. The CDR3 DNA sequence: TGTGCCAGCAGGATCCGGGACACCGATGGCTACACCTTC.

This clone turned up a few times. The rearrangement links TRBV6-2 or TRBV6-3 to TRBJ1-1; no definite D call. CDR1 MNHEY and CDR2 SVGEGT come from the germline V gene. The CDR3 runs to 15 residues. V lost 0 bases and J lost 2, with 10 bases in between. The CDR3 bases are TGTGCCAGCAGTTACTCGGGCAGCCAAAACACTGAAGCTTTCTTT. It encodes CASSYSGSQNTEAFF.